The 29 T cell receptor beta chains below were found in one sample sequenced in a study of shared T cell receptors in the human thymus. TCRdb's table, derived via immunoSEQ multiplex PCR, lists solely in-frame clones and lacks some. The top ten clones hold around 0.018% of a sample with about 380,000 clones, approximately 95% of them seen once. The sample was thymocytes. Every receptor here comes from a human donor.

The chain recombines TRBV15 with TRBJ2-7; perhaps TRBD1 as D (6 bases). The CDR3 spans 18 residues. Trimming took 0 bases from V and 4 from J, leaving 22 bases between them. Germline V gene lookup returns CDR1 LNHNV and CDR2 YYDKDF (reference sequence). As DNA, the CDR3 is TGTGCCACCAGCAGAGATCCCCTACAGGGCCCGACTCCTTACGAGCAGTACTTC. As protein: CATSRDPLQGPTPYEQYF.

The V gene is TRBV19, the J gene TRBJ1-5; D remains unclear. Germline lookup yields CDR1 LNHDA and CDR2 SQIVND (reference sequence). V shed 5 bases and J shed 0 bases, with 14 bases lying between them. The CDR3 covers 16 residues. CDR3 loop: CASSPLGHSSNQPQHF. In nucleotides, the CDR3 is TGTGCCAGTAGTCCCCTAGGGCACAGTAGCAATCAGCCCCAGCATTTT.

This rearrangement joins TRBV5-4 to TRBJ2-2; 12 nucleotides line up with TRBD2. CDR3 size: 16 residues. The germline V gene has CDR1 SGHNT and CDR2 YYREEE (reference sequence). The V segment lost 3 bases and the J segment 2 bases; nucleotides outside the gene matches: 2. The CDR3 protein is CASSSLAGGNTGELFF. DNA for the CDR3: TGTGCCAGCAGCTCACTAGCGGGAGGCAACACCGGGGAGCTGTTTTTT. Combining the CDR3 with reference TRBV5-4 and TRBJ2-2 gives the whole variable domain ETGVTQSPTHLIKTRGQQVTLRCSSQSGHNTVSWYQQALGQGPQFIFQYYREEENGRGNFPPRFSGLQFPNYSSELNVNALELDDSALYLCASSSLAGGNTGELFFGEGSRLTVL.

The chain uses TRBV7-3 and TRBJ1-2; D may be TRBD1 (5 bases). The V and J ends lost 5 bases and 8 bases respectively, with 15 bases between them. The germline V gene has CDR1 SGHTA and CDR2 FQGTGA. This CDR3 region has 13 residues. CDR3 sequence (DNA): TGTGCCAGCAGCCATACAGGTTCAGGGGGCTACACCTTC. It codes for CASSHTGSGGYTF.

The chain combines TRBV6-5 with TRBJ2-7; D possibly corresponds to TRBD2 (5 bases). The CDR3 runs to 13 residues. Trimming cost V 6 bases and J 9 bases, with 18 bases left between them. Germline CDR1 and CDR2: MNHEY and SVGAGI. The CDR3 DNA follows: TGTGCCAGCAGCGGGAAGGCGCGTCCAGGGCAGTACTTC. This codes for CASSGKARPGQYF.

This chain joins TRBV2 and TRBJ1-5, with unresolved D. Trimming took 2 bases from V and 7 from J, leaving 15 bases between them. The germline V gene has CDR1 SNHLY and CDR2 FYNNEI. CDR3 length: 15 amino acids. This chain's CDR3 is CASSERVKGSQPQHF. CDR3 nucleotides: TGTGCCAGCAGTGAAAGGGTAAAGGGATCCCAGCCCCAGCATTTT.

This CDR3 is CASTPSVEELYGYTF. Written as DNA, the CDR3 is TGTGCCAGCACCCCCTCGGTGGAAGAGCTCTATGGCTACACCTTC. The chain joins TRBV28 to TRBJ1-2, with D uncertain. This CDR3 spans 15 amino acids. Trimming shortened V by 7 bases and J by 4 bases, and 19 bases separated the two germline ends. The V gene's germline CDR1 is MDHEN and CDR2 SYDVKM.

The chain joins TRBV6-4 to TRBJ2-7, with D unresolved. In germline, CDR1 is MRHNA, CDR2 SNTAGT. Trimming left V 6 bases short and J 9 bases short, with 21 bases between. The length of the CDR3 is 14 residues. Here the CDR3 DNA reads TGTGCCAGCAGCGAGGAGTTGGGATCCTGGCGGCAGTACTTC. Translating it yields CASSEELGSWRQYF.

This CDR3 reads CASSPLNTEAFF. The CDR3 DNA reads TGTGCCAGCAGTCCCTTAAACACTGAAGCTTTCTTT. This chain connects TRBV28 to TRBJ1-1, with unresolved D. Trimming pared 5 bases from V and 2 bases from J, leaving 6 bases between. The germline CDR1 and CDR2 sequences are MDHEN and SYDVKM. The CDR3 spans 12 residues.

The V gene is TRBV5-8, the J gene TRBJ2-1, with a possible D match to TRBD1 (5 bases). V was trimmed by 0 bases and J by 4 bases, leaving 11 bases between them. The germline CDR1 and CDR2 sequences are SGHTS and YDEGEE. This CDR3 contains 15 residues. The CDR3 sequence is CASSLEPGRYNEQFF. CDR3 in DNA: TGTGCCAGCAGCTTGGAGCCAGGGCGTTACAATGAGCAGTTCTTC. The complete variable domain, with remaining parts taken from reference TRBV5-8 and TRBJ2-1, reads EAGVTQSPTHLIKTRGQQATLRCSPISGHTSVYWYQQALGLGLQFLLWYDEGEERNRGNFPPRFSGRQFPNYSSELNVNALELEDSALYLCASSLEPGRYNEQFFGPGTRLTVL.

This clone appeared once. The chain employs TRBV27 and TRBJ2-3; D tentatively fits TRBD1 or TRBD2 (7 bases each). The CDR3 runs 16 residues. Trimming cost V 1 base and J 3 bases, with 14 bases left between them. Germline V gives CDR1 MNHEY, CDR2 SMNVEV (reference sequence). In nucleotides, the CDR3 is TGTGCCAGCAGTTTATTCAGGGGGGGAAGAACAGATACGCAGTATTTT. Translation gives CASSLFRGGRTDTQYF.

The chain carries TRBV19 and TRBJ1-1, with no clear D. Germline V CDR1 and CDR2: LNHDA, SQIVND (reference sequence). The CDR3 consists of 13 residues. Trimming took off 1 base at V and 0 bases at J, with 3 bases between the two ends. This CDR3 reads CASSIAVNTEAFF. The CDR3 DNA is TGTGCCAGTAGTATAGCTGTGAACACTGAAGCTTTCTTT.

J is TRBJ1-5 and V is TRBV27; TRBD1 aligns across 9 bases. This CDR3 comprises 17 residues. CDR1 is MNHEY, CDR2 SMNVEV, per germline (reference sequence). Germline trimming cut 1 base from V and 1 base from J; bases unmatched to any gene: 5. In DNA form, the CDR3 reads TGTGCCAGCAGTTTATACACCGGGACAGGGAGCAATCAGCCCCAGCATTTT. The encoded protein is CASSLYTGTGSNQPQHF.

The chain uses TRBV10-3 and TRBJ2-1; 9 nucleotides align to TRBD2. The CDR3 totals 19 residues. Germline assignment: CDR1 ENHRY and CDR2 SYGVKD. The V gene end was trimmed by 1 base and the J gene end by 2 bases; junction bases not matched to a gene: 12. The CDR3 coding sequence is TGTGCCATCAGTGAGTATTTTTGGCGGGAGGGCTGCACCTACAATGAGCAGTTCTTC. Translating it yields CAISEYFWREGCTYNEQFF.

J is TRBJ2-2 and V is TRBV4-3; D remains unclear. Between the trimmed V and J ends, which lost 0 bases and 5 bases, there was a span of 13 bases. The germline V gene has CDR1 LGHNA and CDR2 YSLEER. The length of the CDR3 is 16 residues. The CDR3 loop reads CASSQDSPARTGELFF. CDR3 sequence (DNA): TGCGCCAGCAGCCAAGATTCCCCAGCGCGGACCGGGGAGCTGTTTTTT.

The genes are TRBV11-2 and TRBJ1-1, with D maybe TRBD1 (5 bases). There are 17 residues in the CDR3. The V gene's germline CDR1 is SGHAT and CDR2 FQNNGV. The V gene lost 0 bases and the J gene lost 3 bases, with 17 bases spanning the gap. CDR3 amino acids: CASSLDPIIRGYTEAFF. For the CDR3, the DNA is TGTGCCAGCAGCTTAGATCCGATAATTCGGGGGTACACTGAAGCTTTCTTT.

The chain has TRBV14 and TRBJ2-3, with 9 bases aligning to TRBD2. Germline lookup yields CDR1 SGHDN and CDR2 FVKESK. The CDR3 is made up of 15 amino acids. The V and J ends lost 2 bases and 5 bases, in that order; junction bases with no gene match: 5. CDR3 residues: CASSQLAGGGDTQYF. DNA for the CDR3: TGTGCCAGCAGCCAACTGGCGGGAGGGGGAGATACGCAGTATTTT.

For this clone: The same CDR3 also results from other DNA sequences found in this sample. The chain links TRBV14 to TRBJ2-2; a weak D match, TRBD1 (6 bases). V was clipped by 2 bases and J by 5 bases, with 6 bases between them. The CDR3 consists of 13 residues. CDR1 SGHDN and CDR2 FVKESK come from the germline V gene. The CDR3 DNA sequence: TGTGCCAGCAGCCAAAGGGGGACCGGGGAGCTGTTTTTT. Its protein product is CASSQRGTGELFF.

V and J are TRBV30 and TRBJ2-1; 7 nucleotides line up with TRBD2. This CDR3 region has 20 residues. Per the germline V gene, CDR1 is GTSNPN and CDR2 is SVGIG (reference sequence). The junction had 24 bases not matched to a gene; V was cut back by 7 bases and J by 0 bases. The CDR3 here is CASGFGRLAEQSFSYNEQFF. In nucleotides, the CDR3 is TGTGCCTCTGGATTCGGGAGGCTAGCGGAACAATCGTTCTCCTACAATGAGCAGTTCTTC.

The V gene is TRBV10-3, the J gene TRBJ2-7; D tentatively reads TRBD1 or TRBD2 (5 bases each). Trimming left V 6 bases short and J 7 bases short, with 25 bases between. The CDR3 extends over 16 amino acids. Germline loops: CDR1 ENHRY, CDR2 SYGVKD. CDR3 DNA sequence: TGTGCCATCAGCCCCGGAAAAGCGGATCATAAGGGGGAGCAGTACTTC. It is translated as CAISPGKADHKGEQYF.

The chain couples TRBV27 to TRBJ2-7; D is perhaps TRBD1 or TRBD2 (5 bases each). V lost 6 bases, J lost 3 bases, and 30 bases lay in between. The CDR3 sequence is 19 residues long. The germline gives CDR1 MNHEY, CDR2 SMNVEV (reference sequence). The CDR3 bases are TGTGCCAGCAGCTCCGGGACCCTGCGGACTTCTGGGCACCGCTACGAGCAGTACTTC. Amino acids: CASSSGTLRTSGHRYEQYF.

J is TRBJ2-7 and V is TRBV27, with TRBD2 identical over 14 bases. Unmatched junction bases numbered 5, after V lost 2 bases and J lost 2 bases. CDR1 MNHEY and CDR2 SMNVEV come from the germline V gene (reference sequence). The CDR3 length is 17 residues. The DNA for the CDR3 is TGTGCCAGCAGTTTAGGACTAGCGGGAGGCCCCACCTACGAGCAGTACTTC. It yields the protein CASSLGLAGGPTYEQYF.

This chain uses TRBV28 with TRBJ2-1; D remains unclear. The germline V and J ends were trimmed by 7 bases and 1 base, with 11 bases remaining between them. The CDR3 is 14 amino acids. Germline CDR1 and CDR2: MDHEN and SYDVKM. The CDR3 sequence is CASITGQSYNEQFF. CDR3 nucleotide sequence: TGTGCCAGCATAACTGGCCAATCCTACAATGAGCAGTTCTTC.

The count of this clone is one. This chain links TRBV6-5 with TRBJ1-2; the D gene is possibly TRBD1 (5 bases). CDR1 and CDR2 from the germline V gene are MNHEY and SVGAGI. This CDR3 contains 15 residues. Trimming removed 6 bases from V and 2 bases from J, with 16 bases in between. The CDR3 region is CASSLLGARNYGYTF. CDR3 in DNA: TGTGCCAGCAGCCTTCTAGGGGCGAGGAACTATGGCTACACCTTC.

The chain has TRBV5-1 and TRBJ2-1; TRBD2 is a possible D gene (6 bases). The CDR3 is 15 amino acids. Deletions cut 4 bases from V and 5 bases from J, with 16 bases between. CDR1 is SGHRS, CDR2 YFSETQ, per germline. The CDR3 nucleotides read TGCGCCAGCAGCCCGGGAGATGGGGCCCACAATGAGCAGTTCTTC. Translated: CASSPGDGAHNEQFF.

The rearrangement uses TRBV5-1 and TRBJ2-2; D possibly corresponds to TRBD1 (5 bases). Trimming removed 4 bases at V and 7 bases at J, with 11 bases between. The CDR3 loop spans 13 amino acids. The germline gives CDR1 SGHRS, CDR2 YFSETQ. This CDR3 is CASSLKGIGELFF. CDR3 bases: TGCGCCAGCAGCCTGAAGGGGATCGGGGAGCTGTTTTTT.

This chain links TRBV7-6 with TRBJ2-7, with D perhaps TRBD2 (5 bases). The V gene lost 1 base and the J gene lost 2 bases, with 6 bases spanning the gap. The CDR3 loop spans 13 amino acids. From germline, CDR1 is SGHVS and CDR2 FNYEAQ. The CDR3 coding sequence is TGTGCCAGCAGCTTAGGAGGGCCCTACGAGCAGTACTTC. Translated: CASSLGGPYEQYF.

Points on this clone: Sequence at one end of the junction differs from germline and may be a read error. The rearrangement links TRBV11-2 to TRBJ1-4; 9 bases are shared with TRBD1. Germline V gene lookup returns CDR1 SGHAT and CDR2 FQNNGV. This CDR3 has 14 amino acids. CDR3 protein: CASSLSGTGSPTRF. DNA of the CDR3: TGTGCCAGCAGCTTATCCGGGACAGGGTCCCCGACGAGATTT. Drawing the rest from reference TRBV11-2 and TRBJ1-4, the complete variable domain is EAGVAQSPRYKIIEKRQSVAFWCNPISGHATLYWYQQILGQGPKLLIQFQNNGVVDDSQLPKDRFSAERLKGVDSTLKIQPAKLEDSAVYLCASSLSGTGSPTRFGSGTQLSVL.

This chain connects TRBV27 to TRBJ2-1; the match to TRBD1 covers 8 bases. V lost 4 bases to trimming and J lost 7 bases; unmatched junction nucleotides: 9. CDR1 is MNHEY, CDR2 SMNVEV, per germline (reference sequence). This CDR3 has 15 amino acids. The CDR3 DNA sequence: TGTGCCAGCAGTTCGGACCGACAGGGGCATAATGAGCAGTTCTTC. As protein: CASSSDRQGHNEQFF.